A selection of T cell receptor beta chains follows, all from one sample in a study of blood T cell repertoires in COVID-19. TCRdb's copy holds only in-frame clones and misses some; the assay was immunoSEQ multiplex PCR. The data hold roughly 300,000 clones, with over 75% observed a single time. Sequencing was carried out using peripheral blood. Source of these receptors: a woman between 50 and 59 years old who had recovered from COVID-19. CDR3s include the opening cysteine and the closing phenylalanine or tryptophan. D genes are given only for firm matches. Clone size, where shown, is once, few, many, or a class for clones that have expanded.

d_gene	v_gene	abundance	j_gene	CDR3aa	CDR3nt
TRBD1	TRBV10-1	-	TRBJ2-7	CASTHINCRTGFSYEQYF	TGCGCCAGCACCCACATAAACTGCAGGACAGGGTTTTCCTACGAGCAGTACTTC
TRBD2	TRBV7-6	-	TRBJ2-7	CASSLGSGDTYEQYF	TGTGCCAGCAGCCTAGGAAGCGGGGATACCTACGAGCAGTACTTC
-	TRBV11-3	-	TRBJ1-1	CASSPGGNTEAFF	TGTGCCAGCAGCCCGGGGGGGAACACTGAAGCTTTCTTT
TRBD1	TRBV30	-	TRBJ1-3	CAWATDRSLSGNTIYF	TGTGCCTGGGCAACGGACAGGTCGCTTTCTGGAAACACCATATATTTT
-	TRBV18	-	TRBJ2-5	CASSPQAGETQYF	TGTGCCAGCTCCCCCCAGGCGGGAGAGACCCAGTACTTC
-	TRBV30	-	TRBJ1-1	CAWSVPLAAVLNTEAFF	TGTGCCTGGAGTGTACCCCTAGCGGCAGTCCTGAACACTGAAGCTTTCTTT
-	TRBV2	-	TRBJ2-3	CARRFTDTQYF	TGTGCCAGGCGGTTTACAGATACGCAGTATTTT
-	TRBV28	-	TRBJ2-5	CASSSPSTETQYF	TGTGCCAGCAGTTCCCCCAGTACAGAGACCCAGTACTTC
TRBD1	TRBV30	-	TRBJ2-2	CAWRRTGANTGELFF	TGTGCCTGGAGGCGGACAGGGGCAAACACCGGGGAGCTGTTTTTT
-	TRBV11-2	few	TRBJ1-1	CASSFNRDTEAFF	TGTGCCAGCAGCTTTAACAGAGACACTGAAGCTTTCTTT
-	TRBV9	once	TRBJ2-2	CASSVDLTSLRSTGELFF	TGTGCCAGCAGCGTAGACCTTACTAGCCTAAGATCCACCGGGGAGCTGTTTTTT
TRBD2	TRBV6-2/TRBV6-3	once	TRBJ2-1	CASSYPLAGVLNEQFF	TGTGCCAGCAGTTACCCGCTAGCGGGAGTCCTCAATGAGCAGTTCTTC
-	TRBV7-8	-	TRBJ2-1	CASSPPGGRREQFF	TGTGCCAGCAGCCCACCGGGGGGCAGGCGGGAGCAGTTCTTC
-	TRBV2	-	TRBJ1-2	CASSGVQPRGFGYTF	TGTGCCAGCAGTGGGGTCCAGCCCAGGGGATTCGGCTACACCTTC
-	TRBV13	-	TRBJ1-1	CASSRTGQGTEAFF	TGTGCCAGCAGCAGGACCGGGCAGGGCACTGAAGCTTTCTTT
-	TRBV3-1/TRBV3-2	-	TRBJ2-2	CASSLGLNTGELFF	TGTGCCAGCAGCTTAGGACTGAACACCGGGGAGCTGTTTTTT
TRBD2	TRBV7-9	-	TRBJ2-1	CASSLRTSGVTYNEQFF	TGTGCCAGCAGCTTAAGGACTAGCGGGGTTACCTACAATGAGCAGTTCTTC
-	TRBV5-1	-	TRBJ1-6	CASSLGQMNSPLHF	TGCGCCAGCAGCTTGGGTCAGATGAATTCACCCCTCCACTTT
-	TRBV19	once	TRBJ2-7	CATASAGYEQYF	TGTGCCACGGCTAGCGCGGGCTACGAGCAGTACTTC
-	TRBV5-4	-	TRBJ2-3	CASSFGGPGGQYF	TGTGCCAGCAGCTTCGGGGGGCCGGGAGGGCAGTATTTT
-	TRBV18	-	TRBJ1-1	CASSRISREAEAFF	TGTGCCAGCTCGAGGATCTCCCGCGAAGCTGAAGCTTTCTTT
TRBD1	TRBV7-3	-	TRBJ2-7	CASSPGTVEQYF	TGTGCCAGCAGCCCCGGGACAGTCGAGCAGTACTTC
TRBD1	TRBV9	-	TRBJ2-5	CASSVVTGGGSETQYF	TGTGCCAGCAGCGTAGTCACAGGGGGCGGGTCAGAGACCCAGTACTTC
TRBD1	TRBV30	-	TRBJ1-2	CACIGQGDGYTF	TGTGCCTGTATCGGACAGGGGGATGGCTACACCTTC
TRBD2	TRBV3-1/TRBV3-2	-	TRBJ2-7	CASSLGGVRYEQYF	TGTGCCAGCAGCCTCGGGGGGGTCCGTTACGAGCAGTACTTC
TRBD1	TRBV7-7	-	TRBJ2-5	CASSLGTGGRETQYF	TGTGCTAGCAGCTTAGGGACAGGGGGCAGGGAGACCCAGTACTTC
-	TRBV7-9	-	TRBJ1-6	CASSPGRNNNSPLHF	TGTGCCAGCAGTCCGGGGAGGAACAATAATTCACCCCTCCACTTT
TRBD2	TRBV6-5	-	TRBJ2-2	CASSYGAGVAGELFF	TGTGCCAGCAGTTACGGAGCGGGGGTGGCCGGGGAGCTGTTTTTT
-	TRBV4-3	once	TRBJ1-1	CASSQGLPSGQGQRPYTEAFF	TGCGCCAGCAGCCAAGGTCTCCCTTCGGGACAAGGTCAACGCCCCTACACTGAAGCTTTCTTT
-	TRBV3-1/TRBV3-2	-	TRBJ1-2	CASSQESGSDGYTF	TGTGCCAGCAGCCAAGAATCGGGTTCTGATGGCTACACCTTC
-	TRBV6-5	once	TRBJ1-5	CASSPNSNQPQHF	TGTGCCAGCAGTCCCAATAGCAATCAGCCCCAGCATTTT
TRBD2	TRBV27	-	TRBJ2-1	CASSFRTSGGVIGEQFF	TGTGCCAGCAGTTTCCGGACTAGCGGGGGGGTAATAGGTGAGCAGTTCTTC
TRBD1	TRBV24-1	-	TRBJ2-7	CATSDAGTGGREQYF	TGTGCCACCAGTGATGCCGGGACAGGGGGCCGCGAGCAGTACTTC
-	TRBV28	-	TRBJ1-5	CASISTQGRNQPQHF	TGTGCCAGCATCTCCACCCAGGGAAGGAATCAGCCCCAGCATTTT
TRBD2	TRBV9	-	TRBJ2-1	CASSRLAGSYNEQFF	TGTGCCAGCAGCCGACTAGCGGGGTCGTACAATGAGCAGTTCTTC
-	TRBV5-3	-	TRBJ2-7	CARSLWPREAPYEQYF	TGTGCCAGAAGCTTGTGGCCCAGGGAGGCCCCCTACGAGCAGTACTTC
-	TRBV7-9	few	TRBJ2-7	CASSLAENEQYF	TGTGCCAGCAGCTTGGCGGAAAACGAGCAGTACTTC
TRBD1	TRBV19	-	TRBJ1-1	CASSSTGDTEAFF	TGTGCCAGTAGTTCGACAGGGGATACTGAAGCTTTCTTT
TRBD1	TRBV16	once	TRBJ2-1	CASSPGQGAWNEQFF	TGTGCCAGCAGCCCCGGACAGGGGGCGTGGAATGAGCAGTTCTTC
-	TRBV27	few	TRBJ2-7	CASTVIDTAAYEQYF	TGTGCCAGCACTGTTATTGACACAGCTGCCTACGAGCAGTACTTC
TRBD1	TRBV28	-	TRBJ2-7	CASSFGQGTYEQYF	TGTGCCAGCAGTTTTGGACAGGGGACCTACGAGCAGTACTTC
-	TRBV5-4	-	TRBJ1-4	CASSLGQGYFRQGEKLFF	TGTGCCAGCAGCTTGGGGCAGGGATACTTCCGGCAAGGGGAAAAACTGTTTTTT
TRBD2	TRBV28	once	TRBJ2-7	CASSLLGGSYEQYF	TGTGCCAGCAGCCTACTGGGGGGGTCCTACGAGCAGTACTTC
-	TRBV7-9	-	TRBJ1-3	CASSSSSGNTIYF	TGTGCCAGCAGCTCCTCCTCTGGAAACACCATATATTTT
TRBD2	TRBV27	-	TRBJ2-3	CASKLAGGDTQYF	TGTGCCAGCAAACTAGCGGGGGGAGATACGCAGTATTTT
TRBD2	TRBV7-2	-	TRBJ2-7	CASSLMGTSLYEQYF	TGTGCCAGCAGCTTAATGGGGACTAGTCTGTACGAGCAGTACTTC
TRBD1	TRBV23-1	-	TRBJ2-7	CASSQAGGYEQYF	TGCGCCAGCAGTCAGGCAGGGGGCTACGAGCAGTACTTC